Each of the 29 T cell receptor beta chains below was sequenced from the same sample in a study of cytomegalovirus exposure and HLA in healthy donors. This PCR relied on a set of 60 Vbeta primers and 13 Jbeta primers. Sequencing used immunoSEQ multiplex PCR; TCRdb keeps in-frame clones, though not all of them. This table has under 200,000 clones, 65% to 80% appearing once. Sequencing was carried out using PBMCs. The receptors come from a man aged 35 to 55 in good health and CMV-seronegative.

The CDR3 loop reads CASSALDTGQASYEQYF. The DNA of the CDR3 is TGTGCCAGCAGCGCTCTGGACACTGGGCAGGCCTCCTACGAGCAGTACTTC. The rearrangement joins TRBV9 to TRBJ2-7; D is perhaps TRBD1 (5 bases). CDR3 length equals 17 residues. Germline values: CDR1 SGDLS, CDR2 YYNGEE. V lost 3 bases, J lost 0 bases, and 19 bases lay in between. Filled out from reference TRBV9 and TRBJ2-7, the complete variable domain reads DSGVTQTPKHLITATGQRVTLRCSPRSGDLSVYWYQQSLDQGLQFLIQYYNGEERAKGNILERFSAQQFPDLHSELNLSSLELGDSALYFCASSALDTGQASYEQYFGPGTRLTVT.

This clone was observed a handful of times. V is TRBV19 and J is TRBJ1-3; D call uncertain. V was cut by 7 bases and J by 2 bases, with 15 bases left in between. CDR3 size: 15 residues. Germline CDR1 reads LNHDA; CDR2 reads SQIVND (reference sequence). CDR3 in DNA: TGTGCCAGTACCTTAGCCGGGAACCCTGGAAACACCATATATTTT. It yields the protein CASTLAGNPGNTIYF.

The genes are TRBV5-6 and TRBJ2-7; the D gene is possibly TRBD2 (6 bases). Germline V gene lookup returns CDR1 SGHDT and CDR2 YYEEEE. This CDR3 contains 12 residues. Trimming stripped 4 bases from V and 5 bases from J, with 10 bases between. CDR3 protein: CASSLTGDEQYF. The DNA of the CDR3 is TGTGCCAGCAGCCTCACGGGGGACGAGCAGTACTTC.

The chain uses TRBV6-1 and TRBJ2-2; no definite D call. Trimming pared 8 bases from V and 2 bases from J, leaving 9 bases between. CDR1 MNHNS and CDR2 SASEGT come from the germline V gene. This CDR3 comprises 13 residues. The CDR3 bases are TGTGCCAGCTGTTTGAGAAACACCGGGGAGCTGTTTTTT. Translation gives CASCLRNTGELFF.

CDR3 DNA sequence: TGTGCCAGCAGCGCCTGGGGGGAAGCCACAGATACGCAGTATTTT. This sequence encodes CASSAWGEATDTQYF. The chain uses TRBV11-3 and TRBJ2-3, with D tentatively TRBD2 (6 bases). This CDR3 comprises 15 residues. Germline values: CDR1 SGHNT, CDR2 YENEEA. V lost 5 bases and J 2 bases, leaving 14 bases between the germline ends.

V is TRBV28 and J is TRBJ2-3; D might be TRBD1 (5 bases). Germline CDR1 MDHEN, CDR2 SYDVKM. The CDR3 is made up of 15 amino acids. V lost 4 bases to trimming and J lost 4 bases, with 15 bases between them. CDR3 coding DNA: TGTGCCAGCAGTTGGCAAGGGCAGGGCGCAGATACGCAGTATTTT. This codes for CASSWQGQGADTQYF.

This clone appeared many times. The chain combines TRBV6-1 with TRBJ1-1, with unresolved D. Trimming left V 4 bases short and J 1 base short, with 10 bases between. CDR1 MNHNS and CDR2 SASEGT come from the germline V gene. The CDR3 is made up of 14 amino acids. Here the CDR3 reads CASSVEVGNTEAFF. CDR3 nucleotides: TGTGCCAGCAGTGTAGAGGTGGGGAACACTGAAGCTTTCTTT.

The V call is TRBV29-1, the J call TRBJ1-1; D unclear. Deletions cut 4 bases from V and 0 bases from J, with 9 bases between. Germline V gene lookup returns CDR1 SQVTM and CDR2 ANQGSEA. This CDR3 comprises 13 residues. CDR3 loop: CSVVRTLNTEAFF. As DNA, the CDR3 is TGCAGCGTTGTCAGGACTCTGAACACTGAAGCTTTCTTT.

V usage is TRBV7-3 and J usage is TRBJ2-2; TRBD1 aligns across 8 bases. The germline CDR1 and CDR2 sequences are SGHTA and FQGTGA. Unmatched junction bases numbered 14, after V lost 1 base and J lost 1 base. The CDR3 consists of 20 residues. CDR3 sequence (DNA): TGTGCCAGCAGCTTAATCGATAGCCGGGCCGGGACAGGGAACACCGGGGAGCTGTTTTTT. Protein sequence: CASSLIDSRAGTGNTGELFF.

This chain uses TRBV5-6 with TRBJ2-7; 9 bases match TRBD1. This CDR3 has 15 residues. The germline V gene has CDR1 SGHDT and CDR2 YYEEEE. After removal of 1 base from V and 5 bases from J, the junction contained 7 bases not matched to a gene. Here the CDR3 DNA reads TGTGCCAGCAGCTTGTCGGGACAGGGCTTCAACGAGCAGTACTTC. It yields the protein CASSLSGQGFNEQYF.

A single count supports this clone. The J gene is TRBJ1-2, the V gene TRBV15; D is possibly TRBD1 (5 bases). The CDR3 totals 15 residues. Germline V gene sequence: CDR1 LNHNV, CDR2 YYDKDF (reference sequence). Trimming left V 1 base short and J 5 bases short, with 14 bases between. For the CDR3, the DNA is TGTGCCACCAGCAGAGCGAAAGGCGGGGGGTATGGCTACACCTTC. Translating gives CATSRAKGGGYGYTF. Full variable domain (outside the CDR3, taken from reference TRBV15 and TRBJ1-2): DAMVIQNPRYQVTQFGKPVTLSCSQTLNHNVMYWYQQKSSQAPKLLFHYYDKDFNNEADTPDNFQSRRPNTSFCFLDIRSPGLGDTAMYLCATSRAKGGGYGYTFGSGTRLTVV.

Turning to this clone: The junction departs from germline at one end; a sequencing error may be responsible. Other DNA sequences in this sample translate to the same CDR3. The V and J genes are TRBV4-3 and TRBJ2-7, with 12 bases matching TRBD2. CDR3 length: 17 amino acids. Germline V lookup: CDR1 LGHNA, CDR2 YSLEER. The CDR3 DNA is TGCGCCAGTAGCCAACGACTAGCGGGGGTGAGCTCCTACGAGCAGTACTTC. Translating gives CASSQRLAGVSSYEQYF.

This clone has only a few counts. The chain is built from TRBV27 and TRBJ1-3; TRBD1 matches 7 bases. The CDR3 is 16 residues long. The V segment lost 3 bases and the J segment 0 bases; nucleotides outside the gene matches: 5. Germline V CDR1 and CDR2: MNHEY, SMNVEV (reference sequence). CDR3 sequence reads: CASSLSRGLSGNTIYF. In DNA, the CDR3 is TGTGCCAGCAGTTTGTCTAGGGGGCTCTCTGGAAACACCATATATTTT.

The CDR3 bases are TGTGCCGGACCGGGACAGACCGATGGGAAACTGTTTTTT. Protein: CAGPGQTDGKLFF. The rearrangement links TRBV30 to TRBJ1-4; 7 bases line up with TRBD1. The CDR3 contains 13 residues. With 8 bases clipped from V and 11 bases from J, the junction kept 14 bases outside the gene matches. The germline V gene encodes CDR1 GTSNPN and CDR2 SVGIG (reference sequence).

With respect to this clone: A read error may account for a junction end that differs from germline. The chain carries TRBV7-9 and TRBJ1-1, with no clear D. The CDR3 is 17 residues long. Germline V gives CDR1 SEHNR, CDR2 FQNEAQ (reference sequence). CDR3 region: CSSSSSESGLGGTEAFF. CDR3 sequence (DNA): TGTTCCAGCAGCTCAAGCGAATCGGGGTTGGGAGGCACTGAAGCTTTCTTT.

V is TRBV5-4 and J is TRBJ2-1, with 8 bases lining up with TRBD2. Germline CDR1 and CDR2: SGHNT and YYREEE (reference sequence). This CDR3 is 15 amino acids long. The ends lost 3 bases at V and 4 bases at J; junction bases unmatched: 6. The CDR3, as DNA: TGTGCCAGCAGCTCCGGGAGGGTCTCTTACAATGAGCAGTTCTTC. This sequence encodes CASSSGRVSYNEQFF.

The V gene is TRBV6-1, the J gene TRBJ2-5, with D possibly TRBD1 on 6 matching bases. CDR3 length: 15 residues. The germline CDR1 and CDR2 sequences are MNHNS and SASEGT. V was shortened by 1 base and J by 4 bases, with 13 bases between the two germline ends. This CDR3 is CASSEDQGWGETQYF. The CDR3, as DNA: TGTGCCAGCAGTGAAGATCAGGGGTGGGGAGAGACCCAGTACTTC.

This sequence joins TRBV28 and TRBJ1-6, with a possible D match to TRBD1 (5 bases). The germline V gene encodes CDR1 MDHEN and CDR2 SYDVKM. This CDR3 has 12 amino acids. Trimming cost V 11 bases and J 1 base, with 6 bases left between them. As DNA, the CDR3 is TGTGCCGGACAATCCTATAATTCACCCCTCCACTTT. It codes for CAGQSYNSPLHF.

There are a few counts of this clone. The rearrangement joins TRBV6-5 to TRBJ1-4; D call uncertain. This CDR3 contains 10 residues. The ends were cut back, 4 bases at V and 9 bases at J, with 3 bases in the middle. Germline V lookup: CDR1 MNHEY, CDR2 SVGAGI. CDR3 sequence reads: CASSSQKLFF. The CDR3 DNA is TGTGCCAGCAGTTCTCAAAAACTGTTTTTT.

The chain has TRBV5-6 and TRBJ2-7, with D tentatively TRBD1 (7 bases). The CDR3 has 14 residues. Germline loops: CDR1 SGHDT, CDR2 YYEEEE. Trimming cost V 0 bases and J 4 bases, with 11 bases left between them. The CDR3 here is CASSLAGGLYEQYF. The CDR3 coding sequence is TGTGCCAGCAGCTTGGCAGGGGGGTTGTACGAGCAGTACTTC.

The chain carries TRBV14 and TRBJ2-1; the D is unclear. The CDR3 is made up of 15 amino acids. CDR1 and CDR2 (germline): SGHDN, FVKESK. V was cut by 0 bases and J by 4 bases, with 10 bases left in between. The CDR3 region is CASSQEGRYYNEQFF. As DNA, the CDR3 is TGTGCCAGCAGCCAAGAAGGCAGGTATTACAATGAGCAGTTCTTC. Full variable domain (outside the CDR3, taken from reference TRBV14 and TRBJ2-1): EAGVTQFPSHSVIEKGQTVTLRCDPISGHDNLYWYRRVMGKEIKFLLHFVKESKQDESGMPNNRFLAERTGGTYSTLKVQPAELEDSGVYFCASSQEGRYYNEQFFGPGTRLTVL.

The rearrangement uses TRBV5-1 and TRBJ2-5; the match to TRBD2 covers 11 bases. CDR1 SGHRS and CDR2 YFSETQ come from the germline V gene. The V segment lost 0 bases and the J segment 5 bases; nucleotides outside the gene matches: 6. The CDR3 spans 16 residues. The CDR3 reads CASSLDLTSGAETQYF. The CDR3, as DNA: TGCGCCAGCAGCTTGGACTTGACTAGCGGGGCTGAGACCCAGTACTTC.

The gene calls are TRBV7-9 and TRBJ2-1; TRBD2 might be the D (6 bases). The CDR3 length is 16 residues. Trimming pared 5 bases from V and 0 bases from J, leaving 14 bases between. Germline lookup yields CDR1 SEHNR and CDR2 FQNEAQ (reference sequence). This CDR3 is CASSLGTSSSYNEQFF. Written as DNA, the CDR3 is TGTGCCAGCAGCCTCGGGACTTCAAGCTCCTACAATGAGCAGTTCTTC. Complete variable domain (other parts from reference TRBV7-9 and TRBJ2-1): DTGVSQNPRHKITKRGQNVTFRCDPISEHNRLYWYRQTLGQGPEFLTYFQNEAQLEKSRLLSDRFSAERPKGSFSTLEIQRTEQGDSAMYLCASSLGTSSSYNEQFFGPGTRLTVL.

This clone has a handful of counts. The gene calls are TRBV2 and TRBJ2-7; TRBD1 matches at 11 bases. The germline V gene encodes CDR1 SNHLY and CDR2 FYNNEI. The CDR3 runs to 16 residues. V gave up 6 bases and J gave up 4 bases; unmatched junction bases: 11. The CDR3 sequence: CASSNGGTGGGYEQYF. The CDR3, as DNA: TGTGCCAGCAGCAACGGGGGGACAGGGGGTGGGTACGAGCAGTACTTC.

This chain uses TRBV27 with TRBJ2-7, with D possibly TRBD1 on 5 matching bases. Per the germline V gene, CDR1 is MNHEY and CDR2 is SMNVEV (reference sequence). The V end lost 2 bases, the J end lost 3 bases, and 14 bases lay between the germline ends. The length of the CDR3 is 15 residues. The CDR3: CASSLLKGKGYEQYF. The CDR3 nucleotides read TGTGCCAGCAGTTTACTTAAGGGGAAAGGCTACGAGCAGTACTTC.

Notes on this clone: Compared with germline, one end of the junction differs, possibly owing to a read error. The J gene is TRBJ2-7, the V gene TRBV7-9, with 8 bases aligning to TRBD2. The CDR3 is 14 amino acids. The germline V gene encodes CDR1 SEHNR and CDR2 FQNEAQ (reference sequence). As DNA, the CDR3 is TGTTCCAGCAGCTTAGCGGGGCGGGACTACGAGCAGTACTTC. Amino acids: CSSSLAGRDYEQYF.

The rearrangement uses TRBV19 and TRBJ2-5, with a tentative D call TRBD1 (6 bases). The last part of the DNA fits TRBJ2-7 better; the J call may be wrong. The CDR3 totals 14 residues. CDR1 LNHDA and CDR2 SQIVND come from the germline V gene (reference sequence). The CDR3 bases are TGTGCCAGTAGCCCCAGGGGAACTTCCTACGAGCAGTACTTC. Protein sequence: CASSPRGTSYEQYF.

Worth noting for this clone: The junction differs from germline at one of its ends, possibly a read error. The chain carries TRBV23-1 and TRBJ2-6; D may be TRBD1 (5 bases). TRBV23-1 is flagged as an ORF with uncertain function. The CDR3 has 13 residues. DNA for the CDR3: TGCGCCACGGTAACAACTGGGGCCAACGTTCTGACTTTC. Its protein product is CATVTTGANVLTF.

V is TRBV18 and J is TRBJ2-7; D remains unclear. Germline lookup yields CDR1 KGHSH and CDR2 LQKENI. The CDR3 extends over 13 amino acids. Trimming stripped 0 bases from V and 0 bases from J, with 3 bases between. Here the CDR3 DNA reads TGTGCCAGCTCACCACCAGCCTCCTACGAGCAGTACTTC. Its translation: CASSPPASYEQYF.